Presented here are 22 T cell receptor beta chains from one specimen sequenced in a study of blood T cell repertoires in COVID-19. Here immunoSEQ multiplex PCR was the method, and the copy in TCRdb shows in-frame clones only, minus some. The sample holds around 73,000 clones; approximately 83% are singletons and the top ten take around 4.1%. The source material was peripheral blood. The receptors were gathered from a woman aged 55-70 years with acute or convalescent COVID-19.

In its sample, this clone was seen a few times. The chain carries TRBV9 and TRBJ1-4, with 7 bases fitting TRBD1. Looked up from germline, CDR1 is SGDLS and CDR2 is YYNGEE. Trimming removed 4 bases from V and 3 bases from J; junction bases left unmatched: 3. This CDR3 is built from 14 residues. CDR3: CASSHGTANEKLFF. CDR3 coding DNA: TGTGCCAGCAGCCACGGGACAGCTAATGAAAAACTGTTTTTT.

The chain couples TRBV5-1 to TRBJ2-1; D unclear. Trimming took 4 bases from V and 8 from J, leaving 22 bases between them. Germline values: CDR1 SGHRS, CDR2 YFSETQ. This CDR3 comprises 16 residues. The CDR3 loop is CASSARPGYLEDEQFF. For the CDR3, the DNA is TGCGCCAGCAGCGCACGACCCGGCTACCTCGAGGATGAGCAGTTCTTC. Together with reference TRBV5-1 and TRBJ2-1, the CDR3 gives the full variable domain: KAGVTQTPRYLIKTRGQQVTLSCSPISGHRSVSWYQQTPGQGLQFLFEYFSETQRNKGNFPGRFSGRQFSNSRSEMNVSTLELGDSALYLCASSARPGYLEDEQFFGPGTRLTVL.

The V gene is TRBV29-1, the J gene TRBJ2-3; the match to TRBD1 covers 9 bases. In germline, CDR1 is SQVTM, CDR2 ANQGSEA. The V segment lost 6 bases and the J segment 0 bases; nucleotides outside the gene matches: 4. The CDR3 has 14 amino acids. In DNA, the CDR3 is TGCAGCGTGGACAGGGGCGTAAGCACAGATACGCAGTATTTT. This gives the protein CSVDRGVSTDTQYF.

The chain has TRBV6-6 and TRBJ2-1; 10 bases are a match to TRBD1. The CDR3 consists of 13 residues. V dropped 6 bases and J dropped 8; count of bases not matched to a gene: 4. The germline V gene encodes CDR1 MNHNY and CDR2 SVGAGI (reference sequence). As DNA, the CDR3 is TGTGCCAGCAGCGGACAGGGGGTCCATGAGCAGTTCTTC. Translation: CASSGQGVHEQFF.

To note about this clone: Mismatch with germline at one junction end may stem from a read error. The V call is TRBV12-3 or TRBV12-4, the J call TRBJ1-3; D is ambiguous. The CDR3 spans 12 residues. The CDR3: CASTRFGSGVAF. The CDR3 DNA reads TGTGCCAGCACAAGGTTCGGGTCCGGGGTGGCATTT.

The genes are TRBV18 and TRBJ1-2; D is unclear. CDR3 length: 14 residues. The V gene's germline CDR1 is KGHSH and CDR2 LQKENI. The V end lost 0 bases, the J end lost 4 bases, and 9 bases lay between the germline ends. The CDR3 sequence is CASSPPTVFYGYTF. CDR3 DNA: TGTGCCAGCTCACCACCCACAGTTTTCTATGGCTACACCTTC.

The V call is TRBV6-5, the J call TRBJ1-5; TRBD1 is a possible D gene (5 bases). The CDR3 loop spans 13 amino acids. From germline, CDR1 is MNHEY and CDR2 SVGAGI. With 4 bases removed from V and 6 bases from J, the gap between germline ends came to 10 bases. This CDR3 is CASSSRVLQPQHF. DNA for the CDR3: TGTGCCAGCAGTTCCAGGGTTCTTCAGCCCCAGCATTTT.

The chain links TRBV3-1 (or the pseudogene TRBV3-2) to TRBJ2-1; 11 positions match TRBD2. The junction had 1 base not matched to a gene; V was cut back by 4 bases and J by 2 bases. Germline loops: CDR1 LGHDT, CDR2 YNNKEL (reference sequence). The CDR3 has 15 amino acids. CDR3 protein: CASSPTSGAYNEQFF. In nucleotides, the CDR3 is TGTGCCAGCAGCCCGACTAGCGGGGCCTACAATGAGCAGTTCTTC.

V gene TRBV21-1 combines with J gene TRBJ2-3; TRBD2 is taken as the D call from the table, unchecked against the DNA. TRBV21-1 is flagged as a pseudogene. The CDR3 covers 14 residues. The CDR3 DNA reads TGTGCCAGAGGGGAACTAGCGGGGACAGATACGCAGTATTTT. Translated, it gives CARGELAGTDTQYF.

The chain recombines TRBV5-4 with TRBJ1-3; D possibly corresponds to TRBD1 (6 bases). The CDR3 has 15 residues. Germline CDR1 reads SGHNT; CDR2 reads YYREEE (reference sequence). Trimming shortened V by 2 bases and J by 4 bases, and 13 bases separated the two germline ends. For the CDR3, the DNA is TGTGCCAGCAGCTTTGACAGGCAGGGGGGAAACACCATATATTTT. It yields the protein CASSFDRQGGNTIYF.

J is TRBJ1-2 and V is TRBV7-2; 9 positions match TRBD1. The CDR3 length is 13 residues. The germline V gene encodes CDR1 SGHTA and CDR2 FQGNSA. Trimming removed 7 bases from V and 2 bases from J; junction bases left unmatched: 2. The CDR3 sequence is CASIGTGNYGYTF. The CDR3 DNA follows: TGTGCCAGCATAGGGACAGGGAACTATGGCTACACCTTC. Using reference TRBV7-2 and TRBJ1-2 for the parts outside the CDR3, the full variable domain is GAGVSQSPSNKVTEKGKDVELRCDPISGHTALYWYRQSLGQGLEFLIYFQGNSAPDKSGLPSDRFSAERTGGSVSTLTIQRTQQEDSAVYLCASIGTGNYGYTFGSGTRLTVV.

V usage is TRBV25-1 and J usage is TRBJ2-5, with 8 bases lining up with TRBD2. The germline V gene has CDR1 MGHDK and CDR2 SYGVNS. The V and J ends lost 3 bases and 5 bases, in that order; junction bases with no gene match: 8. CDR3 length: 15 amino acids. The DNA of the CDR3 is TGTGCCAGCAGTGATCCAGCGGGAGTTATGGAGACCCAGTACTTC. This codes for CASSDPAGVMETQYF.

The V call is TRBV28, the J call TRBJ2-3, with 9 positions matching TRBD2. CDR1 MDHEN and CDR2 SYDVKM come from the germline V gene. The CDR3 loop spans 15 amino acids. Unmatched junction bases numbered 7, after V lost 8 bases and J lost 1 base. The CDR3 spells CASALGLARTDTQYF. The DNA for the CDR3 is TGTGCCAGCGCCTTGGGACTAGCCCGCACAGATACGCAGTATTTT.

The chain combines TRBV28 with TRBJ1-1, with a weak D call TRBD1 (6 bases). In germline, CDR1 is MDHEN, CDR2 SYDVKM. Trimming left V 6 bases short and J 4 bases short, with 15 bases between. This CDR3 region has 14 residues. CDR3 in amino acids: CASRTRGGGTEAFF. CDR3 nucleotide sequence: TGTGCCAGCAGGACAAGGGGGGGCGGCACTGAAGCTTTCTTT.

CDR3 in DNA: TGTGCCAGCAGCCGACCGGGACACCTGAACACTGAAGCTTTCTTT. Amino acid sequence: CASSRPGHLNTEAFF. The genes are TRBV14 and TRBJ1-1; D perhaps matches TRBD1 (6 bases). This CDR3 comprises 15 residues. Germline V CDR1 and CDR2: SGHDN, FVKESK. V lost 4 bases and J lost 0, with 12 bases in between.

J is TRBJ1-5 and V is TRBV19, with a tentative D call TRBD1 (6 bases). Looked up from germline, CDR1 is LNHDA and CDR2 is SQIVND (reference sequence). The CDR3 is 16 residues long. V was shortened by 5 bases and J by 1 base, with 15 bases between the two germline ends. Written as DNA, the CDR3 is TGTGCCAGTAGTTTACTACAGGGAGTAAGCAATCAGCCCCAGCATTTT. Protein: CASSLLQGVSNQPQHF. The full variable domain, its missing parts supplied by reference TRBV19 and TRBJ1-5, is DGGITQSPKYLFRKEGQNVTLSCEQNLNHDAMYWYRQDPGQGLRLIYYSQIVNDFQKGDIAEGYSVSREKKESFPLTVTSAQKNPTAFYLCASSLLQGVSNQPQHFGDGTRLSIL.

This clone turned up a few times. The rearrangement links TRBV29-1 to TRBJ1-2, with 10 positions matching TRBD1. Germline lookup yields CDR1 SQVTM and CDR2 ANQGSEA. This CDR3 spans 15 amino acids. After removal of 7 bases from V and 3 bases from J, the junction contained 11 bases not matched to a gene. The CDR3 bases are TGCAGCGCACGCTCTAGACAGGGGGCTGACTATGGCTACACCTTC. Its protein product is CSARSRQGADYGYTF.

V usage is TRBV5-5 and J usage is TRBJ2-5, with 9 positions matching TRBD2. Germline assignment: CDR1 SGHKS and CDR2 YYEKEE (reference sequence). The junction had 4 bases not matched to a gene; V was cut back by 4 bases and J by 3 bases. The CDR3 loop spans 14 amino acids. The CDR3 sequence: CASSLAGTEETQYF. The CDR3 DNA sequence: TGTGCCAGCAGCCTAGCGGGAACCGAAGAGACCCAGTACTTC.

The chain combines TRBV18 with TRBJ2-3; the D gene is possibly TRBD2 (5 bases). Deletions cut 3 bases from V and 0 bases from J, with 13 bases between. Germline-derived CDR1 and CDR2 are KGHSH and LQKENI. The CDR3 is 16 residues long. This CDR3 is CASSPSAGLSTDTQYF. For the CDR3, the DNA is TGTGCCAGCTCACCGAGTGCGGGCCTGAGCACAGATACGCAGTATTTT.

CDR3 nucleotides: TGCGCCAGCAGCTTGGGCTCCGACAGGGGCAACTATGGCTACACCTTC. Amino acid sequence: CASSLGSDRGNYGYTF. J is TRBJ1-2 and V is TRBV5-1; 8 nucleotides match TRBD1. The ends lost 0 bases at V and 2 bases at J; junction bases unmatched: 6. Germline V gene lookup returns CDR1 SGHRS and CDR2 YFSETQ. The CDR3 sequence is 16 residues long. The complete variable domain, with remaining parts taken from reference TRBV5-1 and TRBJ1-2, reads KAGVTQTPRYLIKTRGQQVTLSCSPISGHRSVSWYQQTPGQGLQFLFEYFSETQRNKGNFPGRFSGRQFSNSRSEMNVSTLELGDSALYLCASSLGSDRGNYGYTFGSGTRLTVV.

This chain connects TRBV7-2 to TRBJ2-7; D is perhaps TRBD2 (5 bases). This CDR3 contains 18 residues. The germline CDR1 and CDR2 sequences are SGHTA and FQGNSA. Deletions cut 0 bases from V and 0 bases from J, with 18 bases between. The CDR3 nucleotides read TGTGCCAGCAGCTTAGCGCGTTTCGGAGGTGGCACCTCCTACGAGCAGTACTTC. It translates to CASSLARFGGGTSYEQYF. The complete variable domain, with remaining parts taken from reference TRBV7-2 and TRBJ2-7, reads GAGVSQSPSNKVTEKGKDVELRCDPISGHTALYWYRQSLGQGLEFLIYFQGNSAPDKSGLPSDRFSAERTGGSVSTLTIQRTQQEDSAVYLCASSLARFGGGTSYEQYFGPGTRLTVT.

The chain links TRBV19 to TRBJ1-6, with TRBD1 matching 8 bases. The CDR3 spans 14 residues. Unmatched junction bases numbered 6, after V lost 5 bases and J lost 9 bases. Germline V lookup: CDR1 LNHDA, CDR2 SQIVND (reference sequence). The CDR3: CASSSGGRGSPLHF. CDR3 coding DNA: TGTGCCAGTAGTTCAGGGGGCCGAGGTTCACCCCTCCACTTT.